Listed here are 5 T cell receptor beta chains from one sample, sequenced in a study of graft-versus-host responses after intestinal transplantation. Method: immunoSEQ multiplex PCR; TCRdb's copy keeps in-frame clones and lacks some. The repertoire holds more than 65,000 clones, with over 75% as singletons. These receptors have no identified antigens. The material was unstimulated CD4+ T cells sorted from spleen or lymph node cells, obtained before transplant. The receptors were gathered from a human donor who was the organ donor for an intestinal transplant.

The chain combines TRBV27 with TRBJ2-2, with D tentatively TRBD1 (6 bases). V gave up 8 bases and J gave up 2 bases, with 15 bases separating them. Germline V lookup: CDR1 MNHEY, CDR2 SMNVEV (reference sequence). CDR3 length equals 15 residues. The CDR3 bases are TGTGCCAGCTCCCCCGGACAGCTCAACACCGGGGAGCTGTTTTTT. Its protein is CASSPGQLNTGELFF.

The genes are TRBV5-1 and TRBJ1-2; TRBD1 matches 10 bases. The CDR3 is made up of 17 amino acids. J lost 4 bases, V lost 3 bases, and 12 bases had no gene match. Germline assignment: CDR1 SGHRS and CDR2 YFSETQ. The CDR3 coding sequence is TGCGCCAGCAGCTGGACCGGGACAGGGGATTCCCCCTATGGCTACACCTTC. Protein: CASSWTGTGDSPYGYTF.

The DNA of the CDR3 is TGTGCCAGCAGCTTAGAGGAGAATTCACCCCTCCACTTT. It encodes CASSLEENSPLHF. The chain recombines TRBV7-2 with TRBJ1-6; no definite D call. The CDR3 is 13 amino acids. In germline, CDR1 is SGHTA, CDR2 FQGNSA. V was trimmed by 1 base and J by 7 bases, leaving 5 bases between them.

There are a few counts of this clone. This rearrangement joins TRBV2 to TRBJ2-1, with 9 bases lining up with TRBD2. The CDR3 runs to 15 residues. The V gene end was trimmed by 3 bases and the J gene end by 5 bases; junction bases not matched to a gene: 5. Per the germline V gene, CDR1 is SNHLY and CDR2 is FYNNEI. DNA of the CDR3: TGTGCCAGCAGTGAGGGTAGCGGGGGAGACAATGAGCAGTTCTTC. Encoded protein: CASSEGSGGDNEQFF.

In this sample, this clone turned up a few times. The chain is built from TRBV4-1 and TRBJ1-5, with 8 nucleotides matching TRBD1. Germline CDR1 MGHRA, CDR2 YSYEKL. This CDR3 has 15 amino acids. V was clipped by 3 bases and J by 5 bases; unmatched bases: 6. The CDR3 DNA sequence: TGCGCCAGCAGCCACGGAGACAGGGGCCATCAGCCCCAGCATTTT. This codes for CASSHGDRGHQPQHF.